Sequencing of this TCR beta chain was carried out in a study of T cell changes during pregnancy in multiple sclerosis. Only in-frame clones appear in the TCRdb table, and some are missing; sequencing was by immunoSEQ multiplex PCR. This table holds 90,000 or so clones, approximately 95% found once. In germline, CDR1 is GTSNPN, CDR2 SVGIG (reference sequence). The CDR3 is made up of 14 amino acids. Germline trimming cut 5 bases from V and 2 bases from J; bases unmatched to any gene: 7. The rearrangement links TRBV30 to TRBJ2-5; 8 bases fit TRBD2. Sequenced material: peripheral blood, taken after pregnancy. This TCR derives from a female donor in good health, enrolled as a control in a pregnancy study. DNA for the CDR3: TGTGCCTGGGACACCGGGACTAGACAAGAGACCCAGTACTTC. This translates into CAWDTGTRQETQYF.